The clone carrying this T cell receptor beta chain was found once. The antigen remains unidentified. This record comes from a study of cytomegalovirus exposure and HLA in healthy donors. Overall study findings and caveats: HLA alleles showed associations with around 15,000 TCR beta sequences in a later analysis, at a 0.05 false discovery rate.

The PCR had 60 Vbeta and 13 Jbeta primers. Generated by immunoSEQ multiplex PCR, the TCRdb table keeps only in-frame clones and is missing some. This table holds 100,000 to 150,000 clones, roughly 70% found once. The CDR3 contains 13 residues. The junction had 2 bases not matched to a gene; V was cut back by 6 bases and J by 3 bases. The germline V gene has CDR1 MNHNS and CDR2 SASEGT. V usage is TRBV6-1 and J usage is TRBJ1-5; 7 bases align to TRBD1. This clonotype originated in a woman in her thirties or forties in good health and CMV-seropositive. Sequenced input: PBMCs. The CDR3: CASRGQPNQPQHF. The DNA of the CDR3 is TGTGCCAGCAGGGGACAGCCCAATCAGCCCCAGCATTTT.